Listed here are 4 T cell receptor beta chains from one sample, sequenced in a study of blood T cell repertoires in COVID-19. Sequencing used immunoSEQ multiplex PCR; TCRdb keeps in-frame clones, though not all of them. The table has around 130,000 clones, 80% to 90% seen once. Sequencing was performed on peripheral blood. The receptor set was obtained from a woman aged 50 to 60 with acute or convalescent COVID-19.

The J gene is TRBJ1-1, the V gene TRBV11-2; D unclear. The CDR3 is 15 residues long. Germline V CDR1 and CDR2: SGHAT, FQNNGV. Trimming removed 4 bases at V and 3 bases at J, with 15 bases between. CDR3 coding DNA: TGTGCCAGCAGCTCAACTCCATTACAGTACACTGAAGCTTTCTTT. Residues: CASSSTPLQYTEAFF.

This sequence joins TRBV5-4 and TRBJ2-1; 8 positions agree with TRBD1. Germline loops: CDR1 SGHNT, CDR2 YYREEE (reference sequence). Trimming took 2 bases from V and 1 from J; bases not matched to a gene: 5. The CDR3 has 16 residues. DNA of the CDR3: TGTGCCAGCAGCTTTGGGCAGGGGGCGTCCTACAATGAGCAGTTCTTC. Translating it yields CASSFGQGASYNEQFF. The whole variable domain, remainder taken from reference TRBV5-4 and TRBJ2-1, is ETGVTQSPTHLIKTRGQQVTLRCSSQSGHNTVSWYQQALGQGPQFIFQYYREEENGRGNFPPRFSGLQFPNYSSELNVNALELDDSALYLCASSFGQGASYNEQFFGPGTRLTVL.

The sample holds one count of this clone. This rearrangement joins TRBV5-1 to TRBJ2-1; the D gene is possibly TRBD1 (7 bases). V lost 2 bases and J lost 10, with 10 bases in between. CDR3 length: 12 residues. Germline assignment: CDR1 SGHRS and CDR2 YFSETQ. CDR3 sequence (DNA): TGCGCCAGCAGCTTTCAGGGGGGCGAGCAGTTCTTC. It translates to CASSFQGGEQFF.

The CDR3 here is CASSLSGTRGNQPQHF. CDR3 nucleotide sequence: TGTGCCAGCAGCTTGAGTGGTACCAGGGGCAATCAGCCCCAGCATTTT. The chain carries TRBV5-5 and TRBJ1-5, with D possibly matching TRBD1 (5 bases). Germline CDR1 and CDR2: SGHKS and YYEKEE (reference sequence). Trimming took off 1 base at V and 2 bases at J, with 13 bases between the two ends. This CDR3 is built from 16 residues.